These 14 T cell receptor beta chains share one sample of origin, sequenced in a study of control samples from healthy donors and cancer patients. The repertoire was sequenced with immunoSEQ multiplex PCR; TCRdb's copy has only in-frame clones and lacks some. In the table there are 200,000 or so clones, about 94% of which are singletons. Sequencing input: blood. All receptors derive from a man aged 50 or older in good health.

This rearrangement joins TRBV9 to TRBJ1-4, with D possibly being TRBD1 (5 bases). CDR1 and CDR2 from the germline V gene are SGDLS and YYNGEE. Trimming removed 3 bases from V and 0 bases from J, with 12 bases in between. CDR3 length: 16 residues. In nucleotides, the CDR3 is TGTGCCAGCAGCGCCAGGGACCGACCAACTAATGAAAAACTGTTTTTT. This sequence encodes CASSARDRPTNEKLFF. The entire variable domain, with the rest obtained from reference TRBV9 and TRBJ1-4, is as follows: DSGVTQTPKHLITATGQRVTLRCSPRSGDLSVYWYQQSLDQGLQFLIQYYNGEERAKGNILERFSAQQFPDLHSELNLSSLELGDSALYFCASSARDRPTNEKLFFGSGTQLSVL.

The J gene is TRBJ1-6, the V gene TRBV3-1 (or the pseudogene TRBV3-2); possibly TRBD1 for D (6 bases). Germline CDR1 LGHDT, CDR2 YNNKEL (reference sequence). Trimming took off 1 base at V and 7 bases at J, with 8 bases between the two ends. The CDR3 has 14 amino acids. The DNA of the CDR3 is TGTGCCAGCAGCCAAGGAGGGGGAAATTCACCCCTCCACTTT. This gives the protein CASSQGGGNSPLHF.

This chain connects TRBV19 to TRBJ1-2; 7 bases line up with TRBD1. Germline CDR1 LNHDA, CDR2 SQIVND (reference sequence). J gave up 8 bases and V 8 bases, and 14 bases lay outside the gene matches. This CDR3 has 14 residues. The CDR3 sequence: CASHPQRGREGYTF. The CDR3 DNA follows: TGTGCCAGTCACCCCCAAAGGGGGCGCGAAGGCTACACCTTC.

The V and J genes are TRBV11-2 and TRBJ1-6; no firm D call. Deletions cut 4 bases from V and 10 bases from J, with 8 bases between. The CDR3 spans 12 residues. The germline gives CDR1 SGHAT, CDR2 FQNNGV. DNA of the CDR3: TGTGCCAGCAGCTGGGGTTCCTCACCCCTCCACTTT. Protein: CASSWGSSPLHF.

The chain employs TRBV19 and TRBJ1-2; the D is unclear. Trimming cost V 7 bases and J 0 bases, with 12 bases left between them. The CDR3 sequence is 14 residues long. Germline V CDR1 and CDR2: LNHDA, SQIVND (reference sequence). The CDR3 DNA reads TGTGCCAGTACCTCGGACGGCTCTAACTATGGCTACACCTTC. Translated: CASTSDGSNYGYTF.

The chain uses TRBV5-1 and TRBJ2-7, with D uncertain. The CDR3 runs to 15 residues. Looked up from germline, CDR1 is SGHRS and CDR2 is YFSETQ. V was pared by 0 bases and J by 3 bases, with 13 bases between. DNA of the CDR3: TGCGCCAGCAGCTTGGGGTTAGGGAACTTCTACGAGCAGTACGTC. It encodes CASSLGLGNFYEQYV.

Here the CDR3 DNA reads TGTGCCAGTAGTATAAGCCTCGCGTTGGGGAACACCGGGGAGCTGTTTTTT. This codes for CASSISLALGNTGELFF. The chain recombines TRBV19 with TRBJ2-2; D unclear. This CDR3 has 17 residues. The V end lost 2 bases, the J end lost 1 base, and 14 bases lay between the germline ends. Germline V gene lookup returns CDR1 LNHDA and CDR2 SQIVND (reference sequence).

The rearrangement uses TRBV5-4 and TRBJ1-2; D is undetermined. Germline V gene data show CDR1 as SGHNT and CDR2 as YYREEE (reference sequence). V lost 4 bases and J lost 2, with 6 bases in between. This CDR3 spans 12 amino acids. The CDR3 DNA reads as TGTGCCAGCAGCGCGCCGAACTATGGCTACACCTTC. Protein sequence: CASSAPNYGYTF.

The chain combines TRBV6-2 or TRBV6-3 with TRBJ1-2, with 12 bases identical to TRBD1. From germline, CDR1 is MNHEY and CDR2 SVGEGT. The CDR3 spans 16 residues. The junction had 9 bases not matched to a gene; V was cut back by 6 bases and J by 4 bases. CDR3 sequence: CASSRDRGPFSYGYTF. DNA of the CDR3: TGTGCCAGCAGCCGGGACAGGGGGCCTTTTAGCTATGGCTACACCTTC.

V and J are TRBV28 and TRBJ1-1; no clear D gene. Trimming removed 11 bases at V and 3 bases at J, with 13 bases between. This CDR3 contains 12 residues. Per the germline V gene, CDR1 is MDHEN and CDR2 is SYDVKM. The CDR3 spells CASLDRYTEAFF. CDR3 sequence (DNA): TGTGCCTCCCTAGACCGATACACTGAAGCTTTCTTT. The entire variable domain, with the rest obtained from reference TRBV28 and TRBJ1-1, is as follows: DVKVTQSSRYLVKRTGEKVFLECVQDMDHENMFWYRQDPGLGLRLIYFSYDVKMKEKGDIPEGYSVSREKKERFSLILESASTNQTSMYLCASLDRYTEAFFGQGTRLTVV.

J is TRBJ2-1 and V is TRBV7-9; 10 bases line up with TRBD2. The CDR3 covers 17 residues. Germline CDR1 is SEHNR and CDR2 is FQNEAQ (reference sequence). The J segment lost 9 bases and the V segment lost 0 bases, leaving 11 bases of the junction unmatched. The CDR3 coding sequence is TGTGCCAGCAGCTTAGCGGGGACTAGCGAGAACAGAGTTGAGCAGTTCTTC. Amino acids: CASSLAGTSENRVEQFF. Full variable domain (rest looked up from reference TRBV7-9 and TRBJ2-1): DTGVSQNPRHKITKRGQNVTFRCDPISEHNRLYWYRQTLGQGPEFLTYFQNEAQLEKSRLLSDRFSAERPKGSFSTLEIQRTEQGDSAMYLCASSLAGTSENRVEQFFGPGTRLTVL.

The V gene is TRBV9, the J gene TRBJ2-2; no firm D call. In germline, CDR1 is SGDLS, CDR2 YYNGEE. CDR3 length: 14 residues. Trimming stripped 2 bases from V and 3 bases from J, with 8 bases between. CDR3 sequence: CASSVHEDTGELFF. CDR3 nucleotides: TGTGCCAGCAGCGTCCACGAGGACACCGGGGAGCTGTTTTTT.

The V gene is TRBV28, the J gene TRBJ1-4, with D tentatively TRBD1 (6 bases). Trimming took off 2 bases at V and 11 bases at J, with 15 bases between the two ends. Germline CDR1 and CDR2: MDHEN and SYDVKM. The CDR3 is 14 amino acids. The CDR3 is CASSLSLSGAKLFF. In DNA, the CDR3 is TGTGCCAGCAGTTTAAGTTTATCGGGGGCTAAACTGTTTTTT. The variable domain in full, completed from reference TRBV28 and TRBJ1-4, reads DVKVTQSSRYLVKRTGEKVFLECVQDMDHENMFWYRQDPGLGLRLIYFSYDVKMKEKGDIPEGYSVSREKKERFSLILESASTNQTSMYLCASSLSLSGAKLFFGSGTQLSVL.

The chain recombines TRBV4-3 with TRBJ1-2, with TRBD1 matching over 7 bases. Germline V gene sequence: CDR1 LGHNA, CDR2 YSLEER. V gave up 4 bases and J gave up 3 bases; unmatched junction bases: 14. The CDR3 sequence is 17 residues long. This CDR3 reads CASSRNPGQISHYGYTF. The CDR3 region has the DNA TGCGCCAGCAGCCGCAACCCGGGACAGATAAGCCACTATGGCTACACCTTC.